This entry lists 13 T cell receptor beta chains sequenced from one sample in a study of T cell responses to AZD1222 COVID-19 vaccine. The assay was immunoSEQ multiplex PCR, and TCRdb's table has in-frame clones only and misses some. The sample lists fewer than 250,000 clones, around 93% occurring once. Sequenced here: peripheral blood, sampled on day 0 of MenACWY control vaccination. The receptors derive from an adult in good health.

V and J are TRBV6-5 and TRBJ1-1; 8 positions match TRBD1. This CDR3 has 14 amino acids. The V and J ends lost 7 bases and 8 bases, in that order; junction bases with no gene match: 12. The germline V gene encodes CDR1 MNHEY and CDR2 SVGAGI. The CDR3 is CASNQGAYQREAFF. In nucleotides, the CDR3 is TGTGCCAGCAACCAGGGGGCCTACCAGAGAGAAGCTTTCTTT.

The genes are TRBV7-2 and TRBJ2-1; tentative D call: TRBD1 (6 bases). Germline lookup yields CDR1 SGHTA and CDR2 FQGNSA. The CDR3 totals 15 residues. V dropped 4 bases and J dropped 4 bases, with 14 bases sitting between them. The CDR3 bases are TGTGCCAGCAGCTCACTTATAGGGGGATACAATGAGCAGTTCTTC. Protein product: CASSSLIGGYNEQFF.

This rearrangement joins TRBV18 to TRBJ1-1; no firm D call. V lost 3 bases to trimming and J lost 9 bases, with 20 bases between them. Germline V CDR1 and CDR2: KGHSH, LQKENI. This CDR3 region has 15 residues. Here the CDR3 reads CASSPGETVKKKAFF. The CDR3 DNA sequence: TGTGCCAGCTCACCTGGGGAGACGGTTAAGAAGAAAGCTTTCTTT. Full variable domain (outside the CDR3, taken from reference TRBV18 and TRBJ1-1): NAGVMQNPRHLVRRRGQEARLRCSPMKGHSHVYWYRQLPEEGLKFMVYLQKENIIDESGMPKERFSAEFPKEGPSILRIQQVVRGDSAAYFCASSPGETVKKKAFFGQGTRLTVV.

J is TRBJ1-5 and V is TRBV19; 7 bases are a match to TRBD1. The CDR3 is 15 amino acids. Losses at the gene ends were 1 base for V and 7 bases for J; bases not matched to a gene: 7. CDR1 is LNHDA, CDR2 SQIVND, per germline (reference sequence). The CDR3 region has the DNA TGTGCCAGTAGTATAGCGGAGGGGGCGCGGCAGCCCCAGCATTTT. As protein: CASSIAEGARQPQHF.

The chain employs TRBV30 and TRBJ1-1; perhaps TRBD1 as D (6 bases). With 3 bases removed from V and 2 bases from J, the gap between germline ends came to 10 bases. CDR1 is GTSNPN and CDR2 is SVGIG in the germline V gene (reference sequence). This CDR3 spans 13 amino acids. The CDR3 region is CAWREQGNTEAFF. DNA of the CDR3: TGTGCCTGGAGGGAACAGGGAAACACTGAAGCTTTCTTT.

The rearrangement links TRBV29-1 to TRBJ1-1; 8 nucleotides match TRBD1. Germline CDR1 is SQVTM and CDR2 is ANQGSEA. CDR3 length equals 13 residues. The V gene end was trimmed by 5 bases and the J gene end by 9 bases; junction bases not matched to a gene: 11. In nucleotides, the CDR3 is TGCAGCGTTCGGGACGGGGGACAGGCCCAAGCTTTCTTT. Its protein product is CSVRDGGQAQAFF.

The rearrangement uses TRBV7-9 and TRBJ1-1, with 9 bases identical to TRBD1. This CDR3 is built from 14 residues. V lost 6 bases and J lost 1; bases outside the gene matches: 3. Germline loops: CDR1 SEHNR, CDR2 FQNEAQ (reference sequence). CDR3 coding DNA: TGTGCCAGCAGGGTGACAGGGGGGAACACTGAAGCTTTCTTT. Its translation: CASRVTGGNTEAFF.

The rearrangement joins TRBV7-2 to TRBJ1-6; TRBD1 matches 8 bases. This CDR3 comprises 15 residues. The V and J ends lost 5 bases and 7 bases, in that order; junction bases with no gene match: 7. Germline V gives CDR1 SGHTA, CDR2 FQGNSA. CDR3 protein: CASSGGTGPNSPLHF. For the CDR3, the DNA is TGTGCCAGCAGCGGCGGGACAGGCCCGAATTCACCCCTCCACTTT.

The chain joins TRBV6-5 to TRBJ1-4; D may be TRBD1 (5 bases). Germline loops: CDR1 MNHEY, CDR2 SVGAGI. V dropped 5 bases and J dropped 4 bases, with 8 bases sitting between them. The CDR3 length is 13 residues. As DNA, the CDR3 is TGTGCCAGCAGTCTGACAGATAATGAAAAACTGTTTTTT. This encodes CASSLTDNEKLFF.

The chain has TRBV25-1 and TRBJ1-2, with TRBD1 matching over 9 bases. CDR1 and CDR2 from the germline V gene are MGHDK and SYGVNS. After removal of 2 bases from V and 8 bases from J, the junction contained 6 bases not matched to a gene. CDR3 size: 14 residues. The CDR3 DNA sequence: TGTGCCAGCAGTGAAGGACAGGGGCAAGGAGGCTACACCTTC. This translates into CASSEGQGQGGYTF.

This chain uses TRBV10-3 with TRBJ2-7; D gene ambiguous. The length of the CDR3 is 13 residues. CDR1 is ENHRY and CDR2 is SYGVKD in the germline V gene. The V gene lost 4 bases and the J gene lost 2 bases, with 9 bases spanning the gap. CDR3 nucleotide sequence: TGTGCCATCAGTGGTGGGGATACCTACGAGCAGTACTTC. Encoded protein: CAISGGDTYEQYF.

The rearrangement joins TRBV19 to TRBJ2-2; D may be TRBD1 or TRBD2 (5 bases each). Trimming shortened V by 2 bases and J by 0 bases, and 10 bases separated the two germline ends. Germline CDR1 and CDR2: LNHDA and SQIVND (reference sequence). This CDR3 spans 16 amino acids. The CDR3 nucleotides are TGTGCCAGTAGTATACTAGGGACCCCGAACACCGGGGAGCTGTTTTTT. It encodes CASSILGTPNTGELFF.

V gene TRBV10-3 combines with J gene TRBJ2-5; D is unclear. V shed 6 bases and J shed 2 bases, with 4 bases lying between them. CDR1 and CDR2 (germline): ENHRY, SYGVKD. The CDR3 contains 11 residues. This chain's CDR3 is CAISQQETQYF. DNA for the CDR3: TGTGCCATCAGCCAACAAGAGACCCAGTACTTC.